The clone carrying this T cell receptor (beta chain) was counted at least ten times. Its target is not known. This sample was included in a study of tumor-infiltrating lymphocytes in glioblastoma multiforme. The length of the CDR3 is 15 residues. With 0 bases removed from V and 7 bases from J, the gap between germline ends came to 16 bases. In germline, CDR1 is SGHRS, CDR2 YFSETQ. Multiple V-beta primers and a C-beta primer amplified TCRB from RNA. Unique molecular identifiers were not described for the libraries. TCRdb redid the calling of the multiplex PCR reads with MiXCR, one entry per CDR3 protein. The table shows over 10,000 distinct CDR3 sequences, with 66% occurring only once. Study findings and constraints: T cells were not sorted into functional subsets.

The chain couples TRBV5-1 to TRBJ2-5; possible D gene TRBD1, 6 bases. Sequencing was done on a sample of brain tumor tissue. The sequence was collected from a male donor with glioblastoma. CDR3 sequence: CASSLVGRQVVTQYF. DNA of the CDR3: TGCGCCAGCAGCTTGGTGGGACGACAGGTCGTGACCCAGTACTTC.